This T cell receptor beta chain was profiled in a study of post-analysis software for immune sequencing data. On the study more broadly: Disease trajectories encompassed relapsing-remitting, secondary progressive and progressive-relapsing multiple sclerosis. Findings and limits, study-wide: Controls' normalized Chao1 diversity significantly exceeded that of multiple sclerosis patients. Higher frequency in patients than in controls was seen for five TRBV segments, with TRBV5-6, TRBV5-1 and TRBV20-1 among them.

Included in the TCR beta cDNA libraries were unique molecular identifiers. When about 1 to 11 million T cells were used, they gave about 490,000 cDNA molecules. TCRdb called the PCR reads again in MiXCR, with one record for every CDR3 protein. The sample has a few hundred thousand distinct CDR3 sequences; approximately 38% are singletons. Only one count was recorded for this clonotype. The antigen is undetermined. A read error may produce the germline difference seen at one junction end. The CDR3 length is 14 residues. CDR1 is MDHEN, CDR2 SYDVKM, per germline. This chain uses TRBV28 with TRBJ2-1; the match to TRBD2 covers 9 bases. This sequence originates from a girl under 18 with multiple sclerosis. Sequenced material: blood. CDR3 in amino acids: CASNLAGAYNEQFF. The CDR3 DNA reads TGTGCCAGCAATTTAGCGGGGGCCTACAATGAGCAGTTCTTC.